What follows describes a single T cell receptor beta chain. Its target is not known. J gave up 4 bases and V 5 bases, and 7 bases lay outside the gene matches. Germline V CDR1 and CDR2: LNHDA, SQIVND (reference sequence). The CDR3 contains 14 residues. 60 Vbeta and 13 Jbeta primers were used in PCR. The protocol was immunoSEQ multiplex PCR, while the TCRdb copy is restricted to in-frame clones and leaves out a portion. The sample lists 54,000 or so clones, around two thirds occurring once. This record comes from a study of cytomegalovirus exposure and HLA in healthy donors. Study as a whole: Early released data comprised tens of millions of unique TCRs from HLA-typed donors.

General study points: Later analysis demonstrated an association between a missense DCLRE1C variant and TCR beta V- and J-gene trimming. The study dropped some indistinguishable V segments, TRBV6-2 and TRBV6-3 among them.

Despite likely unrecorded immune exposures, the donors were nominally healthy at the time of sampling. This chain links TRBV19 with TRBJ2-7, with 8 bases matching TRBD1. Sequenced material: PBMCs. The TCR was taken from a woman aged 55-75 years in good health and CMV-seropositive. The chain's CDR3 is CASSRRQGLYEQYF. CDR3 nucleotide sequence: TGTGCCAGTAGTCGAAGACAGGGGTTATACGAGCAGTACTTC.